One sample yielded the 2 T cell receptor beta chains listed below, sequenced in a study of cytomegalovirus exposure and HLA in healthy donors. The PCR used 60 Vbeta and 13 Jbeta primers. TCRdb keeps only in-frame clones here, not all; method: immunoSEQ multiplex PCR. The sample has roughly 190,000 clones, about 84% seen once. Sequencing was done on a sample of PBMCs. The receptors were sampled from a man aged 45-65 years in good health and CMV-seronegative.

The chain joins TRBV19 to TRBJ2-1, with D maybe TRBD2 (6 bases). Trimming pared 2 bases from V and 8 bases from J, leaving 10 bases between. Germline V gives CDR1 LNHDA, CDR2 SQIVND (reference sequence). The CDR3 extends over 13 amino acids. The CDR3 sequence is CASSIQGGDEQFF. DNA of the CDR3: TGTGCCAGTAGTATACAGGGAGGCGATGAGCAGTTCTTC.

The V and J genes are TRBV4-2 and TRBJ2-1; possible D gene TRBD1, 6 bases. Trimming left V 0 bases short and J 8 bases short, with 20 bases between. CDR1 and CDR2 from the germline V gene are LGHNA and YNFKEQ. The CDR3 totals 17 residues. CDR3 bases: TGTGCCAGCAGCCAAGAATCCGGCAGGGGCCTTGGGTATGAGCAGTTCTTC. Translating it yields CASSQESGRGLGYEQFF.